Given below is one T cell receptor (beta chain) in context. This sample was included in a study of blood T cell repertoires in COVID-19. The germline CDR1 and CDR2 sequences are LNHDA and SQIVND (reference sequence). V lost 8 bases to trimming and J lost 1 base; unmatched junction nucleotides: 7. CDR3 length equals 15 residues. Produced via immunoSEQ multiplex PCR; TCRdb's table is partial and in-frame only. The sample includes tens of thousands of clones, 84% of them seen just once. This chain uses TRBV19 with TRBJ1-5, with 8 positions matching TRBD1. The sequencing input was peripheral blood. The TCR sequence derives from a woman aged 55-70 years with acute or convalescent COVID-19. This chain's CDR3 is CASRRTGQSNQPQHF. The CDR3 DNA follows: TGTGCCAGTCGACGGACAGGGCAGAGCAATCAGCCCCAGCATTTT.